The entry that follows covers one T cell receptor (beta chain) sequence. The sample is drawn from a study of memory CD4+ T cells and cytomegalovirus serostatus. Study overall: Of the healthy Belgian adults, 8 to 10 were CMV seropositive and about 24 seronegative.

The sort gate was single viable CD3+CD4+CD8-CD45RO+ cells for memory CD4+ T cells. Between the trimmed V and J ends, which lost 4 bases and 1 base, there was a span of 14 bases. There are 15 residues in the CDR3. Per the germline V gene, CDR1 is SGHRS and CDR2 is YFSETQ. Here immunoSEQ multiplex PCR was the method, and the copy in TCRdb shows in-frame clones only, minus some. The table lists just under 40,000 clones, roughly 78% of them singletons, with approximately 0.8% in the top ten. The specimen was memory CD4+ T cells from blood. This clonotype was sampled from an adult in good health and CMV-seronegative. The chain has TRBV5-1 and TRBJ1-1; D is uncertain. This chain's CDR3 is CASSRHNPGNTEAFF. Written as DNA, the CDR3 is TGCGCCAGCAGCCGCCATAATCCAGGGAACACTGAAGCTTTCTTT.